This paragraph covers one T cell receptor (beta chain) sequence. This record belongs to a study of long-term antiretroviral therapy in people with HIV. Without exception, participants with HIV were treated in the United States. Survey-level immunoSEQ v3.0 assays were run. The target of sequencing was about 40,000-50,000 T-cell genomes per sample. Here immunoSEQ multiplex PCR was the method, and the copy in TCRdb shows in-frame clones only, minus some. The data contain about 21,000 clones, 86% of them singletons. V was pared by 2 bases and J by 1 base, with 13 bases between. CDR1 is SGHRS, CDR2 YFSETQ, per germline. The CDR3 totals 16 residues.

The V gene is TRBV5-1, the J gene TRBJ2-4; a weak D match, TRBD1 (5 bases). The specimen was unsorted PBMCs, collected 1.3 years after starting antiretroviral therapy. The source is a man in his 60s with HIV. The CDR3 protein is CASSLVRGLAKNIQYF. CDR3 DNA sequence: TGCGCCAGCAGCTTAGTAAGGGGCCTCGCCAAAAACATTCAGTACTTC.